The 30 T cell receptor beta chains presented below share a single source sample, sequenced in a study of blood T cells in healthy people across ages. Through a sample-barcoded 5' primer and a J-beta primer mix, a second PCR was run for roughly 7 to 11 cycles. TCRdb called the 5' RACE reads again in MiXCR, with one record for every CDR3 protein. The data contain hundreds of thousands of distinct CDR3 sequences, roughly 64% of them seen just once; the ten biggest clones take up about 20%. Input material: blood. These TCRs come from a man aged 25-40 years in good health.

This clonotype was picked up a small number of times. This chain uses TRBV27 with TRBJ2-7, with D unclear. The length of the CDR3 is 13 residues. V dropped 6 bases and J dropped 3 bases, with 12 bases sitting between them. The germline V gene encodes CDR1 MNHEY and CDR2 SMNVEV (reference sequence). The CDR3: CASSSILHYEQYF. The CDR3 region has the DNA TGTGCCAGCAGCTCCATTCTGCACTACGAGCAGTACTTC.

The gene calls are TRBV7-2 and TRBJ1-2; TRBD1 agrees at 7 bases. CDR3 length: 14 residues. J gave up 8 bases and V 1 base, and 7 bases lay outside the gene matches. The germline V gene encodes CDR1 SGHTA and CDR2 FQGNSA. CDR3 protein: CASSLVGTDKGYTF. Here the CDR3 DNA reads TGTGCCAGCAGCTTAGTTGGGACAGATAAGGGCTACACCTTC.

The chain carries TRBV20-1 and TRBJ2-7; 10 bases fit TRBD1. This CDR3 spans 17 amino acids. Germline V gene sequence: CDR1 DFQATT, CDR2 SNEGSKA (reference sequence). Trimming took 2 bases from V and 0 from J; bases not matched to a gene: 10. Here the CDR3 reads CSARSPWGQGSSYEQYF. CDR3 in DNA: TGCAGTGCTAGATCTCCTTGGGGACAGGGGAGCTCCTACGAGCAGTACTTC.

CDR3 region: CASSDIDRAGTDTQYF. The DNA for the CDR3 is TGTGCCAGCAGCGATATTGACAGGGCAGGCACAGATACGCAGTATTTT. V gene TRBV12-3 or TRBV12-4 combines with J gene TRBJ2-3; 7 nucleotides line up with TRBD1. This CDR3 spans 16 amino acids. The junction had 10 bases not matched to a gene; V was cut back by 6 bases and J by 1 base.

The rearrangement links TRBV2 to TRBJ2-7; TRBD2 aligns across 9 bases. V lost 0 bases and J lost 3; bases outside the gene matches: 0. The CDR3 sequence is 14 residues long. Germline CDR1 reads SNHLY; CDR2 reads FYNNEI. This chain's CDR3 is CASSEASGSYEQYF. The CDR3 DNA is TGTGCCAGCAGTGAAGCTAGCGGGAGCTACGAGCAGTACTTC.

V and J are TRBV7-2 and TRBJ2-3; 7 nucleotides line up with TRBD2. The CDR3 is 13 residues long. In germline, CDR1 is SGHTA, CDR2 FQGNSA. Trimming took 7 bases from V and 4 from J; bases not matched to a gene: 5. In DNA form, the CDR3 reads TGTGCCAGCAACCAACGGGGGGCAGATACGCAGTATTTT. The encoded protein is CASNQRGADTQYF. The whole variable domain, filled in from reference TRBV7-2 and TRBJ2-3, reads GAGVSQSPSNKVTEKGKDVELRCDPISGHTALYWYRQSLGQGLEFLIYFQGNSAPDKSGLPSDRFSAERTGGSVSTLTIQRTQQEDSAVYLCASNQRGADTQYFGPGTRLTVL.

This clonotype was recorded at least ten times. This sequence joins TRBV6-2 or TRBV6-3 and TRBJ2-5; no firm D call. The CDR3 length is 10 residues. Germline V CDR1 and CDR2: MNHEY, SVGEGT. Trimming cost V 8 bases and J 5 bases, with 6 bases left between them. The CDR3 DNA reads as TGTGCCAGCGGATGGGAGACCCAGTACTTC. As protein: CASGWETQYF.

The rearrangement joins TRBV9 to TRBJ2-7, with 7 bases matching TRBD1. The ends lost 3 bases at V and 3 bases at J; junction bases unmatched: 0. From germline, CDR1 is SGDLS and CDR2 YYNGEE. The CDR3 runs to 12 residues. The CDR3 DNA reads TGTGCCAGCAGCGGACAGGGCTACGAGCAGTACTTC. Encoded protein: CASSGQGYEQYF.

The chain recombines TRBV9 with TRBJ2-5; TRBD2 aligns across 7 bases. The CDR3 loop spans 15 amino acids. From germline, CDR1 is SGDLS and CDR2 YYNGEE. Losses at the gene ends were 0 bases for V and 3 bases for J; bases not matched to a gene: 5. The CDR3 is CASSVASGSKETQYF. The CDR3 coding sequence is TGTGCCAGCAGCGTAGCTAGCGGATCGAAAGAGACCCAGTACTTC.

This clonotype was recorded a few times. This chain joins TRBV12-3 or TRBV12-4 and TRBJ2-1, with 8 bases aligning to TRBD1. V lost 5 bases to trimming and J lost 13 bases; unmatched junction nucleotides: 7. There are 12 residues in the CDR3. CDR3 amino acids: CASSGQGWNQFF. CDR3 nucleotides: TGTGCCAGCAGTGGACAGGGCTGGAACCAGTTCTTC.

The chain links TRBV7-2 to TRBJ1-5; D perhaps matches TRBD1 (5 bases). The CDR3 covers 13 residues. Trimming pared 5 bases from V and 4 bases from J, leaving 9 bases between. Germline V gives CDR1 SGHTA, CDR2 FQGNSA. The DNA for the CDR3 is TGTGCCAGCAGCCCGCAGGGAAATCAGCCCCAGCATTTT. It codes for CASSPQGNQPQHF.

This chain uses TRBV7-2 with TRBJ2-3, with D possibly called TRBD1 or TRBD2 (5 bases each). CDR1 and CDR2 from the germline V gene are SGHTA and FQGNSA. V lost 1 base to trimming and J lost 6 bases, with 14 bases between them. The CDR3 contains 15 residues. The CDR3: CASSLGGPIRDTQYF. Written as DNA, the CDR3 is TGTGCCAGCAGCTTAGGGGGACCGATTCGGGATACGCAGTATTTT.

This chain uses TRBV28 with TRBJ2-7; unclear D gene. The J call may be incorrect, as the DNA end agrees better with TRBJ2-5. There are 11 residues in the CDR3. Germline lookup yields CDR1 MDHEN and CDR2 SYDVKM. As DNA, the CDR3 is TGTGCCAGCAGTGAACCGGGGACCCAGTACTTC. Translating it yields CASSEPGTQYF.

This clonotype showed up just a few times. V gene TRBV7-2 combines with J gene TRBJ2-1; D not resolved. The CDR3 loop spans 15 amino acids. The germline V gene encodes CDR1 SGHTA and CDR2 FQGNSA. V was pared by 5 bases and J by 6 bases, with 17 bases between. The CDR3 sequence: CASSKEASLRNEQFF. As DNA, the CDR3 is TGTGCCAGCAGCAAAGAGGCTAGTTTGCGCAATGAGCAGTTCTTC.

CDR3 region: CATSSAGAPISPLHF. The CDR3 DNA sequence: TGTGCCACCAGCAGCGCAGGGGCCCCCATTTCACCCCTCCACTTT. This chain uses TRBV15 with TRBJ1-6, with D tentatively TRBD1 (6 bases). V lost 3 bases and J lost 9, with 15 bases in between. The CDR3 totals 15 residues. Looked up from germline, CDR1 is LNHNV and CDR2 is YYDKDF (reference sequence).

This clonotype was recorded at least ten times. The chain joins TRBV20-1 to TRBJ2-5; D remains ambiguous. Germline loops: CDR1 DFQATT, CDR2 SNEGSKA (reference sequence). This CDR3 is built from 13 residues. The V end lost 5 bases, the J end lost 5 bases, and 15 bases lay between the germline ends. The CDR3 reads CSAEPPSGETQYF. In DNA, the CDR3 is TGCAGTGCTGAACCGCCATCTGGGGAGACCCAGTACTTC.

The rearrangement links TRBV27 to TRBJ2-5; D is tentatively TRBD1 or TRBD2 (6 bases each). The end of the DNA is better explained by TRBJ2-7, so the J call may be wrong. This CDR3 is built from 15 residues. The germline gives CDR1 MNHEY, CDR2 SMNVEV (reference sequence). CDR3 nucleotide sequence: TGTGCCAGCAGTTTATCGACGGGGGCGCTTCACGAGCAGTACTTC. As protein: CASSLSTGALHEQYF.

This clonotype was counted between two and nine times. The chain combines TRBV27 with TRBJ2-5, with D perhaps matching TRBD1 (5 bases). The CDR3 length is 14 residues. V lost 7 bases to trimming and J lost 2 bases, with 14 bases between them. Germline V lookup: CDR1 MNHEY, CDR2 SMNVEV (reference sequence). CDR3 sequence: CASMARQSQETQYF. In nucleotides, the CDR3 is TGTGCCAGCATGGCCCGACAGTCGCAAGAGACCCAGTACTTC.

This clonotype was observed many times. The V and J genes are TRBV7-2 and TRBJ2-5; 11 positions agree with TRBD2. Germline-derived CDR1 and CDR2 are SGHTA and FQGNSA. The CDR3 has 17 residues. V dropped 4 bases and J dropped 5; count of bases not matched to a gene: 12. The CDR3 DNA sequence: TGTGCCAGCAGCTCAAAAAGAGTAGCGGGAGGGCGGGAGACCCAGTACTTC. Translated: CASSSKRVAGGRETQYF.

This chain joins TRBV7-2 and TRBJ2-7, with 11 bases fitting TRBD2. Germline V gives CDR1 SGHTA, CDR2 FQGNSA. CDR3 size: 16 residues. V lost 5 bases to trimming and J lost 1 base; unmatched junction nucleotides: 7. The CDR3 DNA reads TGTGCCAGCAGCATCATAGCGGGAGGGCCGTCCTACGAGCAGTACTTC. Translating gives CASSIIAGGPSYEQYF.

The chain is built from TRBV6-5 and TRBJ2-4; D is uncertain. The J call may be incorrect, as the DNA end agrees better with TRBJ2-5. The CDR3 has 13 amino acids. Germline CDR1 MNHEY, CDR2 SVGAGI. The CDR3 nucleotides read TGTGCCAGCAGTGTCAACCCAGGAGAGACCCAGTACTTC. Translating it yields CASSVNPGETQYF.

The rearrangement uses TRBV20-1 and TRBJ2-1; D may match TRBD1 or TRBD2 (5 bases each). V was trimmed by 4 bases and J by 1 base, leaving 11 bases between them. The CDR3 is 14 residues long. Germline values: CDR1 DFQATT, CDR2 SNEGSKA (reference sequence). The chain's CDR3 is CSAKGSTSYNEQFF. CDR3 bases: TGCAGTGCTAAGGGGAGTACGTCCTACAATGAGCAGTTCTTC.

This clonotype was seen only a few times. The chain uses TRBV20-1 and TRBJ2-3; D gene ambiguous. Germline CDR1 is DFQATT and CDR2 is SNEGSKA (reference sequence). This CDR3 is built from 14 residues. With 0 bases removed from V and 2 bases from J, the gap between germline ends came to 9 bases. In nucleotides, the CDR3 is TGCAGTGCTAGAGATCCTAAAGTCACAGATACGCAGTATTTT. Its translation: CSARDPKVTDTQYF.

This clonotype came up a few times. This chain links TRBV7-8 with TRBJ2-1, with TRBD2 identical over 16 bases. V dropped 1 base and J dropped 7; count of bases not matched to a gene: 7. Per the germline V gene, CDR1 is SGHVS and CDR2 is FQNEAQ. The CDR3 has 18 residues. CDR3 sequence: CASSLVGTSGRASNEQFF. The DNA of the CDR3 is TGTGCCAGCAGCTTAGTTGGGACTAGCGGGAGGGCCTCGAATGAGCAGTTCTTC.

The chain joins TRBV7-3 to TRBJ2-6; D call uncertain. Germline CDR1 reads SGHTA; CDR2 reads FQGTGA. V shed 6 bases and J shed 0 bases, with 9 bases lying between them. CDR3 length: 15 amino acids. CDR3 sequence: CASRQTHSGANVLTF. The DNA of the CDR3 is TGTGCCAGCAGGCAGACACACTCTGGGGCCAACGTCCTGACTTTC.

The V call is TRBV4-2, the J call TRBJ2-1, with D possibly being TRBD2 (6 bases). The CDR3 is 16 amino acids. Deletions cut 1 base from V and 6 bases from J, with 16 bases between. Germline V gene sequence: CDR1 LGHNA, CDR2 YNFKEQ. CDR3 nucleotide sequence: TGTGCCAGCAGCCAAGGAAGGGACTTCCTCTCCAATGAGCAGTTCTTC. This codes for CASSQGRDFLSNEQFF.

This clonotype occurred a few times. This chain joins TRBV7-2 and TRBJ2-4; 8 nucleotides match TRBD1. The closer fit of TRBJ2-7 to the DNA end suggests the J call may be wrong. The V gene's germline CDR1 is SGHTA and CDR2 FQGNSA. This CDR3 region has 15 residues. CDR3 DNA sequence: TGTGCCAGCAGCCCGGGACAGGTCCTATGGTACGAGCAGTACTTC. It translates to CASSPGQVLWYEQYF.

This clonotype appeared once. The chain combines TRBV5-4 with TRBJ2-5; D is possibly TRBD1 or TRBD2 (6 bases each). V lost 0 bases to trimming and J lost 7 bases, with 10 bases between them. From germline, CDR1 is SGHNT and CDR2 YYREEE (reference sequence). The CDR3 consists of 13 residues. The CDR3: CASSLEQGGTQYF. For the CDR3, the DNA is TGTGCCAGCAGCTTGGAACAGGGAGGGACCCAGTACTTC.

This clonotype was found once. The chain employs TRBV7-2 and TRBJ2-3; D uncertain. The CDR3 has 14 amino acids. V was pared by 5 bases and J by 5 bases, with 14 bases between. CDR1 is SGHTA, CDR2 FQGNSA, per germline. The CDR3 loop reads CASSQGRGRDTQYF. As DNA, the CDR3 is TGTGCCAGCAGCCAAGGACGAGGCAGAGATACGCAGTATTTT. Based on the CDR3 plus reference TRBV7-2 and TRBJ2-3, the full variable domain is GAGVSQSPSNKVTEKGKDVELRCDPISGHTALYWYRQSLGQGLEFLIYFQGNSAPDKSGLPSDRFSAERTGGSVSTLTIQRTQQEDSAVYLCASSQGRGRDTQYFGPGTRLTVL.

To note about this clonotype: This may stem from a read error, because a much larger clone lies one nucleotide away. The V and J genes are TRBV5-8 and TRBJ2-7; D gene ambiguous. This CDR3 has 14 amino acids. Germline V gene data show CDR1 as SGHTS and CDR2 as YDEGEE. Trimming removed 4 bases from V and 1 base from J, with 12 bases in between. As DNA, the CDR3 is TGTGCCAGCAGCGTGGTCGGAAGATCCTACGAGCAGTACTTC. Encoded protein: CASSVVGRSYEQYF. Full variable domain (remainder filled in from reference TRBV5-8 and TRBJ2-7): EAGVTQSPTHLIKTRGQQATLRCSPISGHTSVYWYQQALGLGLQFLLWYDEGEERNRGNFPPRFSGRQFPNYSSELNVNALELEDSALYLCASSVVGRSYEQYFGPGTRLTVT.